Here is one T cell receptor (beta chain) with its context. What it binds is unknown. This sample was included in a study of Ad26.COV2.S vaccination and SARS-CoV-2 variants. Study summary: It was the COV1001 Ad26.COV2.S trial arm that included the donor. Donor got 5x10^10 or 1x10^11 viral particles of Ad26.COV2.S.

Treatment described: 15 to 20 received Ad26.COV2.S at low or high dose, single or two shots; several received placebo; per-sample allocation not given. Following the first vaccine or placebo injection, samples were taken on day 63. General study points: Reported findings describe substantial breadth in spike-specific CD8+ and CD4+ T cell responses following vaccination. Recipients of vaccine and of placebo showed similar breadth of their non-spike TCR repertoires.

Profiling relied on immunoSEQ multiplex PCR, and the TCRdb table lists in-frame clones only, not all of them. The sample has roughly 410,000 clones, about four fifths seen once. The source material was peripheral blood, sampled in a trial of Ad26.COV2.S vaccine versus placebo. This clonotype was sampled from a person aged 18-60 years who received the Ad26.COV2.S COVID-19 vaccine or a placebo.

The CDR3, as DNA: TGTGCCAGCAGCTTAGCACGGACTAGCGGGAGATTGAACACCGGGGAGCTGTTTTTT. Translating it yields CASSLARTSGRLNTGELFF. The chain links TRBV7-9 to TRBJ2-2, with 13 bases matching TRBD2. The CDR3 is 19 residues long. Germline CDR1 reads SEHNR; CDR2 reads FQNEAQ (reference sequence). V lost 0 bases and J lost 1; bases outside the gene matches: 5.